Each of the 2 T cell receptor beta chains below was sequenced from the same sample in a study of cytomegalovirus exposure and HLA in healthy donors. 13 Jbeta primers and 60 Vbeta primers were used for the PCR. The assay was immunoSEQ multiplex PCR, and TCRdb's table has in-frame clones only and misses some. The data show about 170,000 clones, more than 60% seen once. Sequencing used PBMCs. The origin of the receptors is a female donor in good health and CMV-seronegative.

There are a few counts of this clone. The CDR3 DNA reads as TGCGCCAGCAGCTTGGCCATAAGGGGTGACGAGCAGTACTTC. The encoded protein is CASSLAIRGDEQYF. The chain carries TRBV5-1 and TRBJ2-7; a weak D match, TRBD1 (5 bases). Germline V lookup: CDR1 SGHRS, CDR2 YFSETQ. The CDR3 totals 14 residues. V dropped 0 bases and J dropped 5 bases, with 12 bases sitting between them. The full variable domain, in which reference TRBV5-1 and TRBJ2-7 provide the parts outside the CDR3, is KAGVTQTPRYLIKTRGQQVTLSCSPISGHRSVSWYQQTPGQGLQFLFEYFSETQRNKGNFPGRFSGRQFSNSRSEMNVSTLELGDSALYLCASSLAIRGDEQYFGPGTRLTVT.

This chain uses TRBV7-2 with TRBJ2-7; D not resolved. V shed 5 bases and J shed 4 bases, with 18 bases lying between them. CDR3 length: 15 residues. Germline CDR1 SGHTA, CDR2 FQGNSA. The CDR3 DNA is TGTGCCAGCAGCCAATCGATGGCCGTGTCTTACGAGCAGTACTTC. Its protein product is CASSQSMAVSYEQYF.